One and the same sample provided the 21 T cell receptor beta chains below, sequenced in a study of control samples from healthy donors and cancer patients. TCRdb's table, derived via immunoSEQ multiplex PCR, lists solely in-frame clones and lacks some. The table has approximately 140,000 clones, around 90% seen once. Material: blood. The receptors here all came from a young man in good health.

Of note for this clone: Mismatch with germline at one junction end may stem from a read error. CDR3 protein: CAVSADGSNQPQHF. DNA for the CDR3: TGTGCCGTCAGTGCGGACGGTAGCAATCAGCCCCAGCATTTT. J is TRBJ1-5 and V is TRBV10-3; D is uncertain. The CDR3 is 14 residues long. Looked up from germline, CDR1 is ENHRY and CDR2 is SYGVKD.

This clone has a single count. The chain couples TRBV30 to TRBJ2-1, with 9 bases that match TRBD2. The germline CDR1 and CDR2 sequences are GTSNPN and SVGIG (reference sequence). This CDR3 region has 15 residues. Trimming cost V 2 bases and J 8 bases; bases outside gene matches: 10. CDR3 in amino acids: CAWSSGLAGVDEQFF. The CDR3 DNA is TGTGCCTGGAGTTCGGGGTTAGCGGGAGTAGATGAGCAGTTCTTC.

V usage is TRBV13 and J usage is TRBJ1-2; tentatively, D is TRBD1 (6 bases). V lost 3 bases and J lost 7, with 18 bases in between. This CDR3 spans 15 amino acids. Germline values: CDR1 PRHDT, CDR2 FYEKMQ (reference sequence). CDR3 sequence: CASSLGDRSYVGYTF. CDR3 nucleotides: TGTGCCAGCAGCTTGGGAGACAGGAGCTATGTTGGCTACACCTTC. The full variable domain, with the rest looked up from reference TRBV13 and TRBJ1-2, is AAGVIQSPRHLIKEKRETATLKCYPIPRHDTVYWYQQGPGQDPQFLISFYEKMQSDKGSIPDRFSAQQFSDYHSELNMSSLELGDSALYFCASSLGDRSYVGYTFGSGTRLTVV.

This clone came up once. The gene calls are TRBV7-9 and TRBJ2-7; 11 nucleotides align to TRBD1. CDR1 and CDR2 from the germline V gene are SEHNR and FQNEAQ (reference sequence). This CDR3 region has 15 residues. After removal of 3 bases from V and 6 bases from J, the junction contained 7 bases not matched to a gene. The CDR3 DNA reads TGTGCCAGCAGCTTGGGGGCCGGGACAGGGGGCGAGCAGTACTTC. Residues: CASSLGAGTGGEQYF. The full variable domain, in which reference TRBV7-9 and TRBJ2-7 provide the parts outside the CDR3, is DTGVSQNPRHKITKRGQNVTFRCDPISEHNRLYWYRQTLGQGPEFLTYFQNEAQLEKSRLLSDRFSAERPKGSFSTLEIQRTEQGDSAMYLCASSLGAGTGGEQYFGPGTRLTVT.

A note on this clone: One end of the junction varies from germline; a read error may be responsible. The chain is built from TRBV7-7 and TRBJ2-7, with D possibly matching TRBD2 (5 bases). Germline V gene lookup returns CDR1 SSHAT and CDR2 FNYEAQ (reference sequence). This CDR3 spans 18 amino acids. The CDR3 loop is CASSLAPFGSGITYEQYF. CDR3 bases: TGTGCTAGCAGCTTAGCCCCCTTTGGGTCGGGAATTACCTACGAGCAGTACTTC.

In regard to this clone: Other DNA variants within this sample encode the same CDR3. The J gene is TRBJ2-6, the V gene TRBV6-5; the match to TRBD1 covers 9 bases. This CDR3 has 15 residues. Germline CDR1 is MNHEY and CDR2 is SVGAGI. CDR3 sequence: CPPGQGFSGANVLTF. CDR3 nucleotides: TGTCCACCGGGACAGGGTTTTTCTGGGGCCAACGTCCTGACTTTC.

About this clone itself: The identical CDR3 is also encoded by other nucleotide sequences in the sample. The gene calls are TRBV28 and TRBJ1-3, with D maybe TRBD1 (5 bases). The CDR3 has 14 residues. Germline V gives CDR1 MDHEN, CDR2 SYDVKM. The germline V and J ends were trimmed by 3 bases and 2 bases, with 8 bases remaining between them. The CDR3 coding sequence is TGTGCCAGCAGTTTCGGGGGGACTGGAAACACCATATATTTT. This codes for CASSFGGTGNTIYF.

The rearrangement joins TRBV28 to TRBJ2-1; D unresolved. V gave up 5 bases and J gave up 5 bases, with 10 bases separating them. The CDR3 totals 13 residues. Germline CDR1 MDHEN, CDR2 SYDVKM. CDR3 DNA sequence: TGTGCCAGCAGTCCCACCACGAACAATGAGCAGTTCTTC. Protein: CASSPTTNNEQFF.

The chain is built from TRBV10-3 and TRBJ1-2; 8 positions agree with TRBD1. The CDR3 is 14 amino acids. The V gene end was trimmed by 3 bases and the J gene end by 4 bases; junction bases not matched to a gene: 4. Germline V lookup: CDR1 ENHRY, CDR2 SYGVKD. The CDR3 sequence: CAISDRGRAYGYTF. The CDR3 DNA follows: TGTGCCATCAGTGACAGGGGGCGCGCCTATGGCTACACCTTC.

The chain couples TRBV18 to TRBJ1-5; D unclear. From germline, CDR1 is KGHSH and CDR2 LQKENI. V was cut by 4 bases and J by 6 bases, with 19 bases left in between. The CDR3 spans 16 residues. As DNA, the CDR3 is TGTGCCAGCTCACTGCACCCACCCCAGAATAGTCAGCCCCAGCATTTT. Translated, it gives CASSLHPPQNSQPQHF. Full variable domain (outside the CDR3, taken from reference TRBV18 and TRBJ1-5): NAGVMQNPRHLVRRRGQEARLRCSPMKGHSHVYWYRQLPEEGLKFMVYLQKENIIDESGMPKERFSAEFPKEGPSILRIQQVVRGDSAAYFCASSLHPPQNSQPQHFGDGTRLSIL.

CDR3 bases: TGTGCCAGCTTTTTACAATCCTCTTTCAATGAGCAGTTCTTC. Translating it yields CASFLQSSFNEQFF. The chain recombines TRBV2 with TRBJ2-1; the D is unclear. CDR3 size: 14 residues. The V end was cut by 8 bases, the J end by 6 bases, with 17 bases between. CDR1 is SNHLY and CDR2 is FYNNEI in the germline V gene.

This clone occurred once. The V call is TRBV29-1, the J call TRBJ2-7; 7 bases are shared with TRBD1. The CDR3 is 13 amino acids. The junction had 8 bases not matched to a gene; V was cut back by 6 bases and J by 3 bases. Germline V lookup: CDR1 SQVTM, CDR2 ANQGSEA. The CDR3 bases are TGCAGCGTGGAGAGACAGGGCGGCTACGAGCAGTACTTC. Translating gives CSVERQGGYEQYF.

V and J are TRBV3-1 (or the pseudogene TRBV3-2) and TRBJ2-1; no firm D call. The CDR3 contains 15 residues. The V end was cut by 4 bases, the J end by 7 bases, with 17 bases between. Per the germline V gene, CDR1 is LGHDT and CDR2 is YNNKEL (reference sequence). CDR3 region: CASSPTWPGENEQFF. CDR3 bases: TGTGCCAGCAGCCCTACGTGGCCGGGTGAGAATGAGCAGTTCTTC.

The chain recombines TRBV6-4 with TRBJ2-1; 9 bases line up with TRBD2. The germline V gene has CDR1 MRHNA and CDR2 SNTAGT. The V segment lost 3 bases and the J segment 10 bases; nucleotides outside the gene matches: 10. The CDR3 covers 15 residues. The CDR3, as DNA: TGTGCCAGCAGTGATAGCGGGAGCACCCCCGACGAGCAGTTCTTC. Its translation is CASSDSGSTPDEQFF.

V is TRBV3-1 (or the pseudogene TRBV3-2) and J is TRBJ2-2; no firm D call. The CDR3 runs to 14 residues. V lost 4 bases to trimming and J lost 0 bases, with 6 bases between them. Germline-derived CDR1 and CDR2 are LGHDT and YNNKEL (reference sequence). The CDR3 DNA follows: TGTGCCAGCAGCCGGCAGACGAACACCGGGGAGCTGTTTTTT. As protein: CASSRQTNTGELFF.

The chain joins TRBV7-9 to TRBJ1-2, with 7 bases identical to TRBD1. The CDR3 loop spans 14 amino acids. Germline CDR1 SEHNR, CDR2 FQNEAQ (reference sequence). V lost 5 bases, J lost 8 bases, and 11 bases stayed unmatched. CDR3 in amino acids: CASSPRDSSRGYTF. For the CDR3, the DNA is TGTGCCAGCAGCCCGCGGGACAGTTCGCGGGGCTACACCTTC.

V usage is TRBV7-9 and J usage is TRBJ2-2; TRBD2 aligns across 11 bases. This CDR3 has 23 residues. Germline V CDR1 and CDR2: SEHNR, FQNEAQ (reference sequence). J was trimmed by 3 bases and V by 5 bases; bases with no gene match: 26. CDR3 in amino acids: CASSNPSTTKVLAGGSDTGELFF. Here the CDR3 DNA reads TGTGCCAGCAGCAACCCCTCAACTACTAAGGTCCTAGCGGGAGGTTCGGACACCGGGGAGCTGTTTTTT. The full variable domain, in which reference TRBV7-9 and TRBJ2-2 provide the parts outside the CDR3, is DTGVSQNPRHKITKRGQNVTFRCDPISEHNRLYWYRQTLGQGPEFLTYFQNEAQLEKSRLLSDRFSAERPKGSFSTLEIQRTEQGDSAMYLCASSNPSTTKVLAGGSDTGELFFGEGSRLTVL.

This rearrangement joins TRBV19 to TRBJ1-1; 8 bases map to TRBD1. From germline, CDR1 is LNHDA and CDR2 SQIVND (reference sequence). Losses at the gene ends were 6 bases for V and 0 bases for J; bases not matched to a gene: 6. The CDR3 consists of 15 residues. This chain's CDR3 is CASSRGDRMNTEAFF. Here the CDR3 DNA reads TGTGCCAGTAGCCGGGGGGACAGGATGAACACTGAAGCTTTCTTT. Looking up the rest from reference TRBV19 and TRBJ1-1 gives the full variable domain: DGGITQSPKYLFRKEGQNVTLSCEQNLNHDAMYWYRQDPGQGLRLIYYSQIVNDFQKGDIAEGYSVSREKKESFPLTVTSAQKNPTAFYLCASSRGDRMNTEAFFGQGTRLTVV.

The CDR3, as DNA: TGTGCCTGGAGTACCGGGACAGGGGGCACTGAAGCTTTCTTT. It is translated as CAWSTGTGGTEAFF. V is TRBV30 and J is TRBJ1-1; 11 nucleotides align to TRBD1. The CDR3 length is 14 residues. Germline loops: CDR1 GTSNPN, CDR2 SVGIG (reference sequence). The trim removed 2 bases at V and 4 bases at J, leaving 3 bases unmatched. Filled out from reference TRBV30 and TRBJ1-1, the complete variable domain reads SQTIHQWPATLVQPVGSPLSLECTVEGTSNPNLYWYRQAAGRGLQLLFYSVGIGQISSEVPQNLSASRPQDRQFILSSKKLLLSDSGFYLCAWSTGTGGTEAFFGQGTRLTVV.

The rearrangement uses TRBV19 and TRBJ2-7; possibly TRBD1 for D (6 bases). The CDR3 loop spans 14 amino acids. Germline V gene data show CDR1 as LNHDA and CDR2 as SQIVND (reference sequence). Trimming took off 1 base at V and 7 bases at J, with 14 bases between the two ends. CDR3 DNA: TGTGCCAGTAGTATAGTTACAGGGTCGAGGGAGCAGTACTTC. It encodes CASSIVTGSREQYF. Full variable domain (remainder filled in from reference TRBV19 and TRBJ2-7): DGGITQSPKYLFRKEGQNVTLSCEQNLNHDAMYWYRQDPGQGLRLIYYSQIVNDFQKGDIAEGYSVSREKKESFPLTVTSAQKNPTAFYLCASSIVTGSREQYFGPGTRLTVT.

This chain joins TRBV5-1 and TRBJ2-1; tentatively, D is TRBD2 (5 bases). Germline CDR1 and CDR2: SGHRS and YFSETQ. Trimming shortened V by 0 bases and J by 5 bases, and 12 bases separated the two germline ends. CDR3 length: 15 residues. The CDR3 loop reads CASSLGRGNNNEQFF. The CDR3 coding sequence is TGCGCCAGCAGCTTGGGACGGGGTAATAACAATGAGCAGTTCTTC. The variable domain in full, with the rest retrieved from reference TRBV5-1 and TRBJ2-1, is KAGVTQTPRYLIKTRGQQVTLSCSPISGHRSVSWYQQTPGQGLQFLFEYFSETQRNKGNFPGRFSGRQFSNSRSEMNVSTLELGDSALYLCASSLGRGNNNEQFFGPGTRLTVL.